This T cell receptor (beta chain) was captured in a study of T-cell reconstitution after alpha-beta-depleted transplantation in children. Findings of the study overall: T-cell numbers and diversity, one year after transplant, stemmed largely from T cells that were newly produced. Where some patients showed high TCRbeta diversity at day 60, it came from recipient T cells and thymic progenitors that had survived. Expanded graft clones numbering several hundred reportedly gave rise to alpha-beta T cells about two months after transplant.

This clonotype was seen a handful of times. Its specificity is not known. CDR3 length equals 12 residues. With 2 bases removed from V and 7 bases from J, the gap between germline ends came to 9 bases. Germline CDR1 SQVTM, CDR2 ANQGSEA. The authors prepared the TCRbeta library with unique molecular identifiers. Each CDR3 protein is one row after TCRdb ran MiXCR on the PCR reads. The data hold around 800,000 distinct CDR3 sequences, with 15% to 20% observed a single time. J is TRBJ2-4 and V is TRBV29-1; D is perhaps TRBD1 (6 bases). Material: PBMCs, mostly from graft donor cells, obtained 360 days after TCRalphabeta/CD19-depleted stem cell transplant. The sequence derives from a male patient younger than 18 who had a stem cell transplant for acute lymphoblastic leukemia, so the T cells may come from the graft donor. The CDR3 is CSVEWQGNIQYF. The DNA of the CDR3 is TGCAGCGTTGAATGGCAGGGGAACATTCAGTACTTC.